This record covers a single TCR beta chain. Its antigen is as yet unknown. This entry comes from a study of shared clonotypes between healthy human individuals. Study-wide results and limits: Donors were few, which limited the genetic and exposure-history diversity represented.

The V gene end was trimmed by 4 bases and the J gene end by 7 bases; junction bases not matched to a gene: 7. This CDR3 comprises 14 residues. Germline CDR1 is SGHRS and CDR2 is YFSETQ. Libraries were prepared by immunoSEQ multiplex PCR; TCRdb keeps only in-frame clonotypes and omits some of them. The top ten clones hold 0.13% of a sample with millions of clones, roughly 95% of them seen once. The V and J genes are TRBV5-1 and TRBJ2-7; 11 nucleotides agree with TRBD1. The receptor was isolated from a young man in good health. Material for sequencing was naive CD4+ T cells sorted from blood. Subset noted: CD45RA+ positively selected. The CDR3 here is CASSPGTGGWEQYF. The CDR3 DNA sequence: TGCGCCAGCAGCCCTGGGACAGGGGGATGGGAGCAGTACTTC.